The subject of this entry is one T cell receptor beta chain. What it recognizes is unknown. In the PCR, 60 Vbeta and 13 Jbeta primers were used. Here immunoSEQ multiplex PCR was the method, and the copy in TCRdb shows in-frame clones only, minus some. In total, the table holds fewer than 95,000 clones. The V and J ends lost 0 bases and 0 bases respectively, with 17 bases between them. Germline V CDR1 and CDR2: LNHNV, YYDKDF (reference sequence). This CDR3 spans 18 amino acids. The data were taken from a study of cytomegalovirus exposure and HLA in healthy donors. Points from the study as a whole: Confirmation was obtained in vitro that a few CMV-associated chains are specific for CMV antigens.

The clonotype originates from a woman aged 40 to 50 in good health and CMV-seropositive. The sample comprised PBMCs. The gene calls are TRBV15 and TRBJ1-1; possible D gene TRBD1, 6 bases. Here the CDR3 reads CATSRDKGKGVMNTEAFF. The CDR3 DNA reads as TGTGCCACCAGCAGAGATAAAGGCAAGGGGGTCATGAACACTGAAGCTTTCTTT.